The 30 T cell receptor beta chains in this list originate from one sample, sequenced in a study of blood T cell repertoires in COVID-19. Assay: immunoSEQ multiplex PCR; the TCRdb copy retains only in-frame clones and omits some. The sample has about 200,000 clones, 80% seen once. The sample comprised peripheral blood. The receptor source for this set is a human donor in a cohort sampled during active COVID-19.

This clone was seen just once. V gene TRBV4-1 combines with J gene TRBJ1-2; no clear D. The V gene's germline CDR1 is MGHRA and CDR2 YSYEKL. This CDR3 contains 16 residues. Trimming removed 3 bases at V and 4 bases at J, with 18 bases between. CDR3 sequence (DNA): TGCGCCAGCAGCCAGGAAAGGGAGCGCCGGGTCTATGGCTACACCTTC. This sequence encodes CASSQERERRVYGYTF.

The chain has TRBV6-2 or TRBV6-3 and TRBJ2-2; 7 nucleotides line up with TRBD2. The ends lost 0 bases at V and 4 bases at J; junction bases unmatched: 2. Per the germline V gene, CDR1 is MNHEY and CDR2 is SVGEGT. This CDR3 has 15 residues. As DNA, the CDR3 is TGTGCCAGCAGTTACTCGGCTAGCGGCACCGGGGAGCTGTTTTTT. This encodes CASSYSASGTGELFF.

The chain joins TRBV23-1 to TRBJ2-1, with no clear D. TRBV23-1 is designated an ORF whose function remains uncertain. Deletions cut 3 bases from V and 0 bases from J, with 12 bases between. The CDR3 length is 16 residues. DNA of the CDR3: TGCGCCAGCAGTCAGAGGTCGTTGAGCTCCTACAATGAGCAGTTCTTC. It is translated as CASSQRSLSSYNEQFF.

The rearrangement uses TRBV19 and TRBJ1-4, with unresolved D. Trimming removed 0 bases from V and 8 bases from J, with 13 bases in between. The length of the CDR3 is 15 residues. From germline, CDR1 is LNHDA and CDR2 SQIVND (reference sequence). The CDR3 sequence is CASSIDPASFEKLFF. CDR3 DNA: TGTGCCAGTAGTATAGATCCCGCCAGTTTCGAAAAACTGTTTTTT.

With respect to this clone: An end of the junction does not agree with germline; a read error may underlie this. The genes are TRBV7-3 and TRBJ2-2; possibly TRBD1 for D (5 bases). The CDR3 has 16 amino acids. Germline V lookup: CDR1 SGHTA, CDR2 FQGTGA. The CDR3, as DNA: TGTACCAGCAGCAAAGACAGCCAGATGAACACCGGGGAGCTGTTTTTT. It yields the protein CTSSKDSQMNTGELFF.

Turning to this clone: The sample carries other DNA sequences with the same CDR3. This chain connects TRBV6-5 to TRBJ1-3; D uncertain. This CDR3 region has 14 residues. Germline assignment: CDR1 MNHEY and CDR2 SVGAGI. Between the trimmed V and J ends, which lost 4 bases and 1 base, there was a span of 8 bases. The CDR3 DNA is TGTGCCAGCAGTTCCCCGGGGTCTGGAAACACCATATATTTT. Translating gives CASSSPGSGNTIYF.

A word on this clone: At one boundary the junction diverges from the germline segment, which might be a read error. The gene calls are TRBV7-7 and TRBJ1-2; D not certain. Germline values: CDR1 SSHAT, CDR2 FNYEAQ (reference sequence). This CDR3 is 16 amino acids long. The CDR3, as DNA: TGTGCTAGCAGCTTTTCTCTCGCGCCGAGCCCCTATGGCTACACCTTC. This codes for CASSFSLAPSPYGYTF.

CDR3 sequence (DNA): TGTGCCAGCAGCCTGGGACAGGGAAACAATGAGCAGTTCTTC. As protein: CASSLGQGNNEQFF. V and J are TRBV7-2 and TRBJ2-1; 9 positions agree with TRBD1. The germline gives CDR1 SGHTA, CDR2 FQGNSA. The CDR3 extends over 14 amino acids. V shed 5 bases, J shed 5 bases, and the junction held 4 bases outside the gene matches. Variable domain in full (rest from reference TRBV7-2 and TRBJ2-1): GAGVSQSPSNKVTEKGKDVELRCDPISGHTALYWYRQSLGQGLEFLIYFQGNSAPDKSGLPSDRFSAERTGGSVSTLTIQRTQQEDSAVYLCASSLGQGNNEQFFGPGTRLTVL.

V is TRBV2 and J is TRBJ2-2; unclear D gene. The CDR3 covers 13 residues. The V and J ends lost 8 bases and 1 base respectively, with 8 bases between them. The germline V gene encodes CDR1 SNHLY and CDR2 FYNNEI. CDR3 nucleotides: TGTGCCAGCCGTGGCGGGAACACCGGGGAGCTGTTTTTT. Residues: CASRGGNTGELFF.

About this clone itself: The junction does not match germline at one end; this may be a read error. This chain joins TRBV10-3 and TRBJ1-2, with 10 positions matching TRBD1. The length of the CDR3 is 12 residues. Germline CDR1 and CDR2: ENHRY and SYGVKD. CDR3 nucleotides: TGTGCCATCAGTGGGGGACAGGGGCGCGGATCCTTC. Translation: CAISGGQGRGSF.

The chain's CDR3 is CASSLIAGGTGELFF. The CDR3 region has the DNA TGTGCCAGCAGTTTAATAGCGGGAGGGACCGGGGAGCTGTTTTTT. This chain uses TRBV28 with TRBJ2-2; 11 nucleotides line up with TRBD2. Germline trimming cut 2 bases from V and 5 bases from J; bases unmatched to any gene: 1. The germline V gene has CDR1 MDHEN and CDR2 SYDVKM. This CDR3 comprises 15 residues.

The count of this clone is one. The V gene is TRBV7-8, the J gene TRBJ1-4; D unclear. Germline loops: CDR1 SGHVS, CDR2 FQNEAQ. V dropped 6 bases and J dropped 3 bases, with 8 bases sitting between them. The CDR3 runs 13 residues. The CDR3 DNA follows: TGTGCCAGCAGGATGCAGTCTAATGAAAAACTGTTTTTT. Its translation is CASRMQSNEKLFF.

The chain couples TRBV3-1 (or the pseudogene TRBV3-2) to TRBJ1-6; 10 nucleotides line up with TRBD1. Germline values: CDR1 LGHDT, CDR2 YNNKEL (reference sequence). J lost 9 bases, V lost 4 bases, and 9 bases had no gene match. The CDR3 sequence is 16 residues long. The CDR3 loop reads CASSPETGGNGSPLHF. Here the CDR3 DNA reads TGTGCCAGCAGCCCCGAGACAGGGGGCAATGGTTCACCCCTCCACTTT.

The chain has TRBV7-8 and TRBJ1-2; possibly TRBD1 for D (5 bases). CDR1 and CDR2 (germline): SGHVS, FQNEAQ. The CDR3 runs to 13 residues. V lost 1 base to trimming and J lost 10 bases, with 13 bases between them. CDR3 residues: CASSLVGGRDYTF. CDR3 sequence (DNA): TGTGCCAGCAGCTTAGTCGGGGGACGTGACTACACCTTC.

The rearrangement uses TRBV20-1 and TRBJ2-1; TRBD2 agrees at 12 bases. V shed 3 bases, J shed 8 bases, and the junction held 8 bases outside the gene matches. Germline V gene lookup returns CDR1 DFQATT and CDR2 SNEGSKA (reference sequence). The CDR3 loop spans 15 amino acids. The CDR3 DNA is TGCAGTGCTAGTAGTCCGCTAGCGGGAGGGGATGAGCAGTTCTTC. Amino acids: CSASSPLAGGDEQFF.

This chain joins TRBV4-1 and TRBJ2-1; D is possibly TRBD2 (5 bases). This CDR3 region has 15 residues. Trimming left V 1 base short and J 7 bases short, with 14 bases between. From germline, CDR1 is MGHRA and CDR2 YSYEKL. CDR3 in amino acids: CASSQGSSPLNEQFF. As DNA, the CDR3 is TGCGCCAGCAGCCAAGGGTCTAGCCCCCTGAATGAGCAGTTCTTC.

The CDR3 loop reads CASSEGLAGSTDTQYF. CDR3 in DNA: TGTGCCAGCAGTGAGGGACTAGCGGGAAGCACAGATACGCAGTATTTT. The chain is built from TRBV2 and TRBJ2-3; 13 bases align to TRBD2. V dropped 3 bases and J dropped 0; count of bases not matched to a gene: 0. This CDR3 comprises 16 residues. Germline lookup yields CDR1 SNHLY and CDR2 FYNNEI.

This clone was observed a few times. The chain is built from TRBV4-3 and TRBJ2-3; 8 bases are shared with TRBD2. The CDR3 consists of 18 residues. Germline CDR1 and CDR2: LGHNA and YSLEER. The V and J ends lost 3 bases and 2 bases, in that order; junction bases with no gene match: 13. The CDR3, as DNA: TGCGCCAGCAGCCATTACATCAAAGCGGGGGCCCTCACAGATACGCAGTATTTT. Its protein product is CASSHYIKAGALTDTQYF.

V is TRBV19 and J is TRBJ1-2, with 7 bases identical to TRBD1. The CDR3 sequence is 16 residues long. Germline CDR1 is LNHDA and CDR2 is SQIVND (reference sequence). J was trimmed by 4 bases and V by 7 bases; bases with no gene match: 15. The CDR3 protein is CASTMPTSGQIYGYTF. CDR3 nucleotide sequence: TGTGCCAGTACAATGCCTACCTCGGGACAGATCTATGGCTACACCTTC.

This clone showed up just a few times. The chain couples TRBV6-6 to TRBJ1-1; 8 bases fit TRBD1. CDR1 and CDR2 (germline): MNHNY, SVGAGI (reference sequence). The CDR3 contains 13 residues. The junction had 4 bases not matched to a gene; V was cut back by 7 bases and J by 3 bases. For the CDR3, the DNA is TGTGCCAGCACCATGGACAGGGACACTGAAGCTTTCTTT. It is translated as CASTMDRDTEAFF.

To note about this clone: Other DNA sequences in the same sample also yield this CDR3. The chain has TRBV10-3 and TRBJ1-1; 7 bases match TRBD1. Germline CDR1 reads ENHRY; CDR2 reads SYGVKD. The J segment lost 2 bases and the V segment lost 5 bases, leaving 8 bases of the junction unmatched. This CDR3 is 15 amino acids long. DNA of the CDR3: TGTGCCATCAGTAGCACGACAGGGACTAACACTGAAGCTTTCTTT. It codes for CAISSTTGTNTEAFF.

The chain links TRBV7-8 to TRBJ1-1; 7 nucleotides match TRBD1. The V and J ends lost 0 bases and 8 bases, in that order; junction bases with no gene match: 9. Germline values: CDR1 SGHVS, CDR2 FQNEAQ. The length of the CDR3 is 15 residues. In DNA form, the CDR3 reads TGTGCCAGCAGCTTAGCGCGGAGACAGGGCTCCGAAGCTTTCTTT. It specifies CASSLARRQGSEAFF.

Only a few counts were recorded for this clone. The chain combines TRBV4-2 with TRBJ1-1; the match to TRBD1 covers 9 bases. This CDR3 region has 16 residues. Germline assignment: CDR1 LGHNA and CDR2 YNFKEQ. V was clipped by 4 bases and J by 1 base; unmatched bases: 7. The CDR3 DNA follows: TGTGCCAGCAGCCCAAATCCGGACAGGGGGAACACTGAAGCTTTCTTT. It specifies CASSPNPDRGNTEAFF.

This chain links TRBV19 with TRBJ2-7; 8 bases fit TRBD2. From germline, CDR1 is LNHDA and CDR2 SQIVND (reference sequence). J was trimmed by 0 bases and V by 5 bases; bases with no gene match: 6. The CDR3 covers 15 residues. The CDR3 region has the DNA TGTGCCAGTAGTTGGGTGACTAGCGACTCCTACGAGCAGTACTTC. This codes for CASSWVTSDSYEQYF.

This clone was seen a few times. CDR3 sequence: CASSYHRQVGLETQYF. In nucleotides, the CDR3 is TGTGCCAGCAGTTACCATAGACAGGTGGGGTTAGAGACCCAGTACTTC. This chain uses TRBV6-5 with TRBJ2-5; D is possibly TRBD1 (6 bases). CDR3 size: 16 residues. Trimming shortened V by 2 bases and J by 4 bases, and 17 bases separated the two germline ends. Germline CDR1 and CDR2: MNHEY and SVGAGI.

The rearrangement uses TRBV6-2 or TRBV6-3 and TRBJ1-1; D remains unclear. With 2 bases removed from V and 3 bases from J, the gap between germline ends came to 13 bases. The CDR3 runs 15 residues. Germline CDR1 reads MNHEY; CDR2 reads SVGEGT. In DNA form, the CDR3 reads TGTGCCAGCAGTTACGGAGGGCAGGACTACACTGAAGCTTTCTTT. Its translation is CASSYGGQDYTEAFF.

The V call is TRBV6-6, the J call TRBJ1-1; no clear D. V was cut by 4 bases and J by 9 bases, with 9 bases left in between. Looked up from germline, CDR1 is MNHNY and CDR2 is SVGAGI (reference sequence). This CDR3 has 11 residues. CDR3 bases: TGTGCCAGCAGTTCCGGGAGCCAAGCTTTCTTT. Translating it yields CASSSGSQAFF.

This chain connects TRBV3-1 (or the pseudogene TRBV3-2) to TRBJ2-7; a possible D gene is TRBD2 (5 bases). This CDR3 has 11 residues. Germline values: CDR1 LGHDT, CDR2 YNNKEL (reference sequence). The V and J ends lost 4 bases and 7 bases respectively, with 8 bases between them. CDR3 in amino acids: CASSRSGEQYF. In DNA form, the CDR3 reads TGTGCCAGCAGCCGCTCGGGGGAGCAGTACTTC.

The gene calls are TRBV9 and TRBJ2-3; D is uncertain. Trimming pared 1 base from V and 6 bases from J, leaving 9 bases between. The CDR3 runs 13 residues. Germline V gene data show CDR1 as SGDLS and CDR2 as YYNGEE. This CDR3 reads CASSVSQVDTQYF. The CDR3 DNA follows: TGTGCCAGCAGCGTAAGTCAGGTGGATACGCAGTATTTT.

The CDR3 spells CASNEGRNEQFF. In DNA form, the CDR3 reads TGTGCCAGCAATGAGGGGAGGAATGAGCAGTTCTTC. This chain connects TRBV28 to TRBJ2-1, with D perhaps matching TRBD2 (6 bases). The CDR3 covers 12 residues. Germline CDR1 and CDR2: MDHEN and SYDVKM. V lost 7 bases to trimming and J lost 7 bases, with 11 bases between them. The whole variable domain, remainder taken from reference TRBV28 and TRBJ2-1, is DVKVTQSSRYLVKRTGEKVFLECVQDMDHENMFWYRQDPGLGLRLIYFSYDVKMKEKGDIPEGYSVSREKKERFSLILESASTNQTSMYLCASNEGRNEQFFGPGTRLTVL.